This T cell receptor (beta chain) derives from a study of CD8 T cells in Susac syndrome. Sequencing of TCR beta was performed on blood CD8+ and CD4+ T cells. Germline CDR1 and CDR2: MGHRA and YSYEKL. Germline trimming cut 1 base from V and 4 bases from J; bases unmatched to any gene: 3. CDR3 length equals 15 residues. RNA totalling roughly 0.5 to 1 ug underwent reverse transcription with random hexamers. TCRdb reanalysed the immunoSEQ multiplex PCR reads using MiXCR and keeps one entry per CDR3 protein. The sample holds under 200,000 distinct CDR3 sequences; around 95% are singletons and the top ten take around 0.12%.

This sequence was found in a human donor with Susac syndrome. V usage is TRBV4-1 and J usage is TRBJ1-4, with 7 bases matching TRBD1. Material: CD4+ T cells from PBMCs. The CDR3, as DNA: TGCGCCAGCAGCCAAGTGGGACAGTTTAATGAAAAACTGTTTTTT. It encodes CASSQVGQFNEKLFF.